Shown below are 4 T cell receptor beta chains from a single sample sequenced in a study of blood T cell repertoires in COVID-19 (TCRdb year 2020). The method was the immunoSEQ multiplex PCR assay. TCRdb retrieved this table from immuneACCESS and kept in-frame rearrangements only. Not all clones are present; in checked studies, unresolved V genes account for under half, and no reason is known for the remainder. The sample table shows about 160,000 clones, and approximately 85% are seen once. The ten largest clones capture about 1.2% of the sample. Sequenced: peripheral blood. These receptor sequences come from a man between 60 and 75 years old who had recovered from COVID-19.

The chain links TRBV7-9 to TRBJ1-3, with TRBD1 as a possible D gene (5 bases). The CDR3 spans 14 residues. Trimming stripped 3 bases from V and 4 bases from J, with 10 bases between. The germline gives CDR1 SEHNR, CDR2 FQNEAQ (reference sequence). The DNA of the CDR3 is TGTGCCAGCAGCTTCGCGACAGCGGGAAACACCATATATTTT. Translating gives CASSFATAGNTIYF. The full variable domain, completed using reference TRBV7-9 and TRBJ1-3, is DTGVSQNPRHKITKRGQNVTFRCDPISEHNRLYWYRQTLGQGPEFLTYFQNEAQLEKSRLLSDRFSAERPKGSFSTLEIQRTEQGDSAMYLCASSFATAGNTIYFGEGSWLTVV.

This chain connects TRBV7-8 to TRBJ2-5; possible D gene TRBD2, 5 bases. The ends were cut back, 1 base at V and 2 bases at J, with 14 bases in the middle. This CDR3 region has 16 residues. Germline CDR1 is SGHVS and CDR2 is FQNEAQ. In DNA form, the CDR3 reads TGTGCCAGCAGCTTAGACGGCGGGTCCCGGCAAGAGACCCAGTACTTC. It codes for CASSLDGGSRQETQYF.

The chain has TRBV12-3 or TRBV12-4 and TRBJ2-1; 8 positions agree with TRBD2. The junction had 9 bases not matched to a gene; V was cut back by 5 bases and J by 15 bases. This CDR3 is 12 amino acids long. For the CDR3, the DNA is TGTGCCAGCAGTACCTTAGCGGGGTCCGTGTTCTTC. Protein product: CASSTLAGSVFF.

The chain uses TRBV19 and TRBJ1-1, with D maybe TRBD1 (6 bases). The V and J ends lost 5 bases and 4 bases respectively, with 14 bases between them. The CDR3 is 14 amino acids. The V gene's germline CDR1 is LNHDA and CDR2 SQIVND (reference sequence). CDR3: CASSPGGHGTEAFF. As DNA, the CDR3 is TGTGCCAGTAGTCCGGGGGGACATGGCACTGAAGCTTTCTTT.